Below are 19 T cell receptor beta chains sequenced from a single sample in a study of neurological immune-mediated disorders (dated by TCRdb to between 2018 and 2021). Libraries came from 5' RACE. The instrument was an Illumina HiSeq 2500. The public reads were reprocessed in TCRdb via fastp at Q25 and MiXCR, keeping in-frame beta chains. For every CDR3 protein sequence, its rows merge into one entry that carries the most common genes and DNA. For this sample there are about 55,000 distinct CDR3 sequences; about 4% appear just once. In total, the top ten clones hold about 3% of the sample. Sequencing used PBMCs. Receptor source: a man aged 45-60 years with multiple sclerosis.

This clonotype has a count of ten or more. The CDR3 DNA sequence: TGTGCCAGCAGTGGGACAGTACTCCCCTACGAGCAGTACTTC. The encoded protein is CASSGTVLPYEQYF. The rearrangement joins TRBV28 to TRBJ2-7; 7 bases are a match to TRBD1. This CDR3 spans 14 amino acids. The germline gives CDR1 MDHEN, CDR2 SYDVKM. The trim removed 5 bases at V and 2 bases at J, leaving 6 bases unmatched.

This clonotype occurred a few times. The genes are TRBV28 and TRBJ2-7, with 11 bases lining up with TRBD1. V trimming: 2 bases; J trimming: 4 bases; junction bases outside the gene matches: 7. Per germline, CDR1 MDHEN and CDR2 SYDVKM. This CDR3 contains 16 residues. The DNA of the CDR3 is TGTGCCAGCAGTTTACCCTTGGGACAGGGGGGTTACGAGCAGTACTTC. This sequence encodes CASSLPLGQGGYEQYF.

This clonotype has a count of ten or more. The rearrangement joins TRBV7-9 to TRBJ2-1; 7 nucleotides line up with TRBD2. CDR1 and CDR2 from the germline V gene are SEHNR and FQNEAQ (reference sequence). CDR3 length: 19 amino acids. The V and J ends lost 5 bases and 1 base, in that order; junction bases with no gene match: 17. The CDR3 bases are TGTGCCAGCAGCCCCGGCGGCTGGAGAAGGGAGGGTTCCTACAATGAGCAGTTCTTC. It codes for CASSPGGWRREGSYNEQFF. The variable domain in full, completed from reference TRBV7-9 and TRBJ2-1, reads DTGVSQNPRHKITKRGQNVTFRCDPISEHNRLYWYRQTLGQGPEFLTYFQNEAQLEKSRLLSDRFSAERPKGSFSTLEIQRTEQGDSAMYLCASSPGGWRREGSYNEQFFGPGTRLTVL.

This clonotype was counted between two and nine times. The CDR3 DNA reads TGCGCCAGCAGCTTTAGTGGCGGTTACGAGCAGTACTTC. Translating it yields CASSFSGGYEQYF. The chain carries TRBV5-1 and TRBJ2-7; no reliable D call. CDR3 length equals 13 residues. Trimming removed 2 bases from V and 4 bases from J, with 10 bases in between. CDR1 is SGHRS, CDR2 YFSETQ, per germline.

This clonotype showed up many times. This chain links TRBV10-3 with TRBJ2-1; 8 bases map to TRBD2. Germline CDR1 ENHRY, CDR2 SYGVKD. The junction had 5 bases not matched to a gene; V was cut back by 3 bases and J by 4 bases. CDR3 length: 15 residues. The CDR3 DNA reads as TGTGCCATCAGTGACCCCGGGACTAGGTACAATGAGCAGTTCTTC. Residues: CAISDPGTRYNEQFF.

Turning to this clonotype: A much larger clonotype is one base distant, so this may be a read error. The genes are TRBV5-6 and TRBJ1-2; the D gene is possibly TRBD1 (5 bases). Germline V gives CDR1 SGHDT, CDR2 YYEEEE. The CDR3 length is 15 residues. Trimming removed 4 bases at V and 5 bases at J, with 18 bases between. The CDR3, as DNA: TGTGCCAGCAGCCCCGGGACGAGTAAAGGTTATGGCTACACCTTC. Amino acids: CASSPGTSKGYGYTF.

This clonotype has more than one count but fewer than ten. The chain joins TRBV29-1 to TRBJ2-5, with D perhaps matching TRBD1 or TRBD2 (5 bases each). Germline-derived CDR1 and CDR2 are SQVTM and ANQGSEA. V shed 1 base and J shed 5 bases, with 20 bases lying between them. The CDR3 is 16 residues long. CDR3 residues: CSVEGPTEGFYETQYF. The DNA of the CDR3 is TGCAGCGTTGAAGGACCGACAGAGGGTTTTTATGAGACCCAGTACTTC.

In this sample, this clonotype turned up many times. The V gene is TRBV4-1, the J gene TRBJ2-5; no clear D. V was pared by 4 bases and J by 5 bases, with 11 bases between. Germline CDR1 reads MGHRA; CDR2 reads YSYEKL. This CDR3 has 13 residues. CDR3 sequence: CASSLGSFETQYF. Here the CDR3 DNA reads TGCGCCAGCAGCCTCGGAAGCTTCGAGACCCAGTACTTC.

This clonotype was detected ten times or more. V usage is TRBV28 and J usage is TRBJ1-2; D possibly corresponds to TRBD1 (6 bases). V dropped 4 bases and J dropped 4 bases, with 19 bases sitting between them. Germline V gene sequence: CDR1 MDHEN, CDR2 SYDVKM. This CDR3 contains 16 residues. The CDR3 reads CASSSPWGGRSYGYTF. CDR3 nucleotides: TGTGCCAGCAGTTCCCCGTGGGGGGGCAGGAGCTATGGCTACACCTTC.

In its sample, this clonotype was seen many times. The chain has TRBV7-9 and TRBJ1-6, with unresolved D. Trimming took 4 bases from V and 8 from J, leaving 6 bases between them. Germline V gene lookup returns CDR1 SEHNR and CDR2 FQNEAQ (reference sequence). There are 12 residues in the CDR3. The CDR3, as DNA: TGTGCCAGCAGCTCTGAGTATTCACCCCTCCACTTT. Encoded protein: CASSSEYSPLHF.

This clonotype was seen at least ten times. V is TRBV15 and J is TRBJ2-1, with no clear D. Germline loops: CDR1 LNHNV, CDR2 YYDKDF (reference sequence). The CDR3 has 17 residues. The germline V and J ends were trimmed by 0 bases and 0 bases, with 12 bases remaining between them. CDR3 sequence: CATSREAHLSSYNEQFF. The CDR3 coding sequence is TGTGCCACCAGCAGAGAGGCGCACCTGAGCTCCTACAATGAGCAGTTCTTC. Full variable domain (missing parts from reference TRBV15 and TRBJ2-1): DAMVIQNPRYQVTQFGKPVTLSCSQTLNHNVMYWYQQKSSQAPKLLFHYYDKDFNNEADTPDNFQSRRPNTSFCFLDIRSPGLGDTAMYLCATSREAHLSSYNEQFFGPGTRLTVL.

The chain links TRBV5-1 to TRBJ2-7; no firm D call. The V end was cut by 4 bases, the J end by 5 bases, with 10 bases between. The CDR3 totals 12 residues. In germline, CDR1 is SGHRS, CDR2 YFSETQ. Here the CDR3 DNA reads TGCGCCAGCAGCCTTGTGGGTGACGAGCAGTACTTC. It encodes CASSLVGDEQYF.

The table lists this clonotype with many counts. CDR3 sequence: CASSLGGQGYNEQFF. As DNA, the CDR3 is TGCGCCAGCAGCTTGGGCGGACAGGGGTACAATGAGCAGTTCTTC. J is TRBJ2-1 and V is TRBV5-1, with 9 bases fitting TRBD1. J was trimmed by 4 bases and V by 0 bases; bases with no gene match: 2. The CDR3 runs to 15 residues. CDR1 SGHRS and CDR2 YFSETQ come from the germline V gene.

Remarks on this clonotype: A read error may be the cause here, since a much bigger clone is one base away. J is TRBJ2-7 and V is TRBV27, with D unresolved. Germline V gene sequence: CDR1 MNHEY, CDR2 SMNVEV (reference sequence). Trimming left V 6 bases short and J 7 bases short, with 22 bases between. The CDR3 contains 15 residues. The CDR3: CASSPLLRSVREQYF. DNA for the CDR3: TGTGCCAGCAGCCCCCTTCTGCGATCCGTTAGAGAGCAGTACTTC.

At least ten counts were recorded for this clonotype. One end of the junction is discordant with germline, which a read error may explain. The chain couples TRBV20-1 to TRBJ1-5; D call uncertain. Germline V gene sequence: CDR1 DFQATT, CDR2 SNEGSKA (reference sequence). This CDR3 contains 13 residues. In nucleotides, the CDR3 is TGCAGTGCGGCGGACCTTAGCAATCAGCCCCAGAATTTT. It encodes CSAADLSNQPQNF.

This chain links TRBV20-1 with TRBJ2-2; TRBD1 agrees at 9 bases. The V and J ends lost 5 bases and 6 bases, in that order; junction bases with no gene match: 10. The CDR3 extends over 15 amino acids. Germline lookup yields CDR1 DFQATT and CDR2 SNEGSKA (reference sequence). The CDR3 here is CSAGGGTGSPGELFF. In DNA form, the CDR3 reads TGCAGTGCTGGGGGAGGGACAGGGTCCCCCGGGGAGCTGTTTTTT.

This clonotype was found many times. The J gene is TRBJ1-1, the V gene TRBV29-1; D call uncertain. This CDR3 comprises 14 residues. CDR1 is SQVTM, CDR2 ANQGSEA, per germline. Trimming cost V 0 bases and J 11 bases, with 19 bases left between them. Here the CDR3 DNA reads TGCAGCGTTGAAGACCTCTCGACCGGGATCGTGGCTTTCTTT. Residues: CSVEDLSTGIVAFF.

This clonotype has at least ten counts. The CDR3 sequence: CASSESPGTYEQYF. Written as DNA, the CDR3 is TGTGCCAGCAGTGAGTCCCCGGGGACCTACGAGCAGTACTTC. The V call is TRBV2, the J call TRBJ2-7; D is possibly TRBD2 (5 bases). CDR1 and CDR2 (germline): SNHLY, FYNNEI. The CDR3 is made up of 14 amino acids. V was cut by 3 bases and J by 2 bases, with 11 bases left in between.

In its sample, this clonotype was seen many times. This rearrangement joins TRBV3-1 to TRBJ1-1; D may be TRBD1 (5 bases). Germline V gene lookup returns CDR1 LGHDT and CDR2 YNNKEL (reference sequence). The length of the CDR3 is 13 residues. Deletions cut 4 bases from V and 1 base from J, with 7 bases between. The CDR3 protein is CASSLGQNTEAFF. The CDR3 DNA sequence: TGTGCCAGCAGCCTCGGACAGAACACTGAAGCTTTCTTT.